The 15 T cell receptor beta chains reported below all come from one sample, sequenced in a study of blood T cell repertoires in COVID-19. Repertoires were generated with immunoSEQ multiplex PCR, while TCRdb's copy carries only in-frame clones and drops some. The sample lists about 87,000 clones; about 83% were seen once. The specimen sequenced was peripheral blood. The source is a woman in her 70s with acute or convalescent COVID-19.

This CDR3 is CASSQEAGAQYF. The CDR3 coding sequence is TGTGCCAGCAGCCAAGAAGCAGGGGCCCAGTACTTC. V usage is TRBV4-2 and J usage is TRBJ2-5, with TRBD1 as a possible D gene (6 bases). The CDR3 is 12 amino acids. Germline CDR1 reads LGHNA; CDR2 reads YNFKEQ. Trimming removed 0 bases from V and 9 bases from J, with 8 bases in between.

The chain recombines TRBV5-1 with TRBJ1-1; no clear D. The CDR3 is 13 residues long. V was clipped by 5 bases and J by 0 bases, with 8 bases between them. CDR1 SGHRS and CDR2 YFSETQ come from the germline V gene. The CDR3 DNA reads as TGCGCCAGCAGACAAGGAGTGAACACTGAAGCTTTCTTT. The encoded protein is CASRQGVNTEAFF.

This clone was observed a handful of times. V gene TRBV6-5 combines with J gene TRBJ1-5, with D perhaps TRBD1 (6 bases). Trimming removed 6 bases from V and 5 bases from J, with 14 bases in between. The CDR3 covers 14 residues. Germline V gives CDR1 MNHEY, CDR2 SVGAGI. CDR3 DNA: TGTGCCAGCAGCCACGCCCCAGGGGATCAGCCCCAGCATTTT. Translating gives CASSHAPGDQPQHF.

This rearrangement joins TRBV27 to TRBJ2-1; TRBD2 agrees at 9 bases. CDR1 MNHEY and CDR2 SMNVEV come from the germline V gene (reference sequence). The CDR3 runs 15 residues. V trimming: 2 bases; J trimming: 6 bases; junction bases outside the gene matches: 5. The chain's CDR3 is CASSLGRGGFNEQFF. CDR3 sequence (DNA): TGTGCCAGCAGTTTAGGGCGGGGGGGCTTCAATGAGCAGTTCTTC.

This chain links TRBV5-4 with TRBJ2-7; tentative D call: TRBD1 (6 bases). CDR1 and CDR2 (germline): SGHNT, YYREEE (reference sequence). The CDR3 sequence is 15 residues long. The V end was cut by 3 bases, the J end by 0 bases, with 13 bases between. The CDR3 coding sequence is TGTGCCAGCAGCTCCAAAACAGGGAGCTCCTACGAGCAGTACTTC. It codes for CASSSKTGSSYEQYF. Looking up the rest from reference TRBV5-4 and TRBJ2-7 gives the full variable domain: ETGVTQSPTHLIKTRGQQVTLRCSSQSGHNTVSWYQQALGQGPQFIFQYYREEENGRGNFPPRFSGLQFPNYSSELNVNALELDDSALYLCASSSKTGSSYEQYFGPGTRLTVT.

This sequence joins TRBV7-3 and TRBJ2-1; a weak D match, TRBD2 (6 bases). Germline CDR1 reads SGHTA; CDR2 reads FQGTGA. Trimming removed 1 base from V and 4 bases from J, with 11 bases in between. There are 15 residues in the CDR3. The CDR3 here is CASSLMGDSYNEQFF. The CDR3 DNA reads TGTGCCAGCAGCTTAATGGGGGACTCTTACAATGAGCAGTTCTTC.

This chain joins TRBV6-5 and TRBJ1-1; D possibly corresponds to TRBD1 (6 bases). V lost 6 bases to trimming and J lost 1 base, with 6 bases between them. The CDR3 totals 12 residues. Looked up from germline, CDR1 is MNHEY and CDR2 is SVGAGI. The CDR3 is CASRQGNTEAFF. In DNA, the CDR3 is TGTGCCAGCAGACAGGGGAACACTGAAGCTTTCTTT.

This clone was counted once. This chain uses TRBV10-3 with TRBJ1-5; tentative D call: TRBD1 (6 bases). V shed 10 bases and J shed 2 bases, with 15 bases lying between them. The CDR3 totals 14 residues. Looked up from germline, CDR1 is ENHRY and CDR2 is SYGVKD. The CDR3: CATLPTGGNQPQHF. CDR3 nucleotides: TGTGCCACCCTTCCGACAGGCGGCAATCAGCCCCAGCATTTT.

The chain uses TRBV28 and TRBJ2-7; 7 nucleotides align to TRBD2. Per germline, CDR1 MDHEN and CDR2 SYDVKM. CDR3 size: 18 residues. Trimming removed 2 bases from V and 5 bases from J; junction bases left unmatched: 18. The CDR3 here is CASSLMNSGRGGLNEQYF. The CDR3 DNA sequence: TGTGCCAGCAGTTTAATGAACTCGGGGAGGGGAGGTCTTAACGAGCAGTACTTC.

This clone was picked up a small number of times. In nucleotides, the CDR3 is TGTGCCAGCAGCTTATCCCAGGGGGTTCTAAGAAATACTGAAGCTTTCTTT. The encoded protein is CASSLSQGVLRNTEAFF. This sequence joins TRBV7-8 and TRBJ1-1, with 7 bases matching TRBD1. This CDR3 spans 17 amino acids. V gave up 2 bases and J gave up 5 bases; unmatched junction bases: 14. Germline loops: CDR1 SGHVS, CDR2 FQNEAQ.

J is TRBJ1-2 and V is TRBV13; D is ambiguous. The CDR3 has 14 residues. The V end was cut by 0 bases, the J end by 7 bases, with 12 bases between. Germline V gene data show CDR1 as PRHDT and CDR2 as FYEKMQ (reference sequence). The CDR3 nucleotides are TGTGCCAGCAGCTTAGGAAGAGGGTCCGTTGGCTACACCTTC. Translation gives CASSLGRGSVGYTF.

The rearrangement links TRBV5-1 to TRBJ2-3, with TRBD1 matching over 7 bases. This CDR3 contains 15 residues. V trimming: 3 bases; J trimming: 1 base; junction bases outside the gene matches: 5. Germline CDR1 and CDR2: SGHRS and YFSETQ. The CDR3 spells CASSSFGQGTDTQYF. The CDR3 DNA reads as TGCGCCAGCAGCTCCTTTGGACAGGGCACAGATACGCAGTATTTT.

The chain has TRBV11-3 and TRBJ1-1; 8 nucleotides line up with TRBD1. CDR3 size: 15 residues. Germline V gene data show CDR1 as SGHNT and CDR2 as YENEEA. V gave up 3 bases and J gave up 4 bases; unmatched junction bases: 7. CDR3 in amino acids: CASSFLGQGGTEAFF. CDR3 nucleotides: TGTGCCAGCAGCTTCTTAGGACAGGGCGGCACTGAAGCTTTCTTT. Supplemented by reference TRBV11-3 and TRBJ1-1, the full variable domain reads EAGVVQSPRYKIIEKKQPVAFWCNPISGHNTLYWYLQNLGQGPELLIRYENEEAVDDSQLPKDRFSAERLKGVDSTLKIQPAELGDSAVYLCASSFLGQGGTEAFFGQGTRLTVV.

The chain employs TRBV7-3 and TRBJ2-5; 7 bases agree with TRBD2. J lost 6 bases, V lost 6 bases, and 10 bases had no gene match. Germline CDR1 reads SGHTA; CDR2 reads FQGTGA. This CDR3 has 14 residues. DNA of the CDR3: TGTGCCAGCAGAGTGTCGGGGGGTACGCAGACCCAGTACTTC. Residues: CASRVSGGTQTQYF.

The chain links TRBV2 to TRBJ2-7, with 7 bases that match TRBD2. This CDR3 has 14 residues. Germline V gives CDR1 SNHLY, CDR2 FYNNEI. V was clipped by 3 bases and J by 4 bases; unmatched bases: 6. The CDR3 region has the DNA TGTGCCAGCAGTGAGGGGGGGATTAAGTACGAGCAGTACTTC. It codes for CASSEGGIKYEQYF.